This T cell receptor (beta chain) was profiled in a study of regulatory T cells in long-lasting Graves disease. Time point noted: newly diagnosed GD, antithyroid drugs for less than 3 months. The TCR library was made from RNA that had been extracted from PBMCs in TRIzol. This clonotype was counted many times. CDR3 regions were amplified by Arm-PCR using iRepertoire HTBI primers to build TCR beta libraries. MiXCR was run by TCRdb on the multiplex PCR reads, yielding one entry per CDR3 protein. The profile shows roughly 250,000 distinct CDR3 sequences, approximately 20% of them singletons. The CDR3 length is 14 residues. Germline V CDR1 and CDR2: SGHTA, FQGNSA. After removal of 1 base from V and 2 bases from J, the junction contained 0 bases not matched to a gene. The same data also contributed to another study, on T cells in Graves' hyperthyroidism and ophthalmopathy. From that study: Blood shared most expanded thyroid clonotypes above 0.001.

The sequence came from a woman aged 25 to 39 with Graves disease. Sequencing was performed on peripheral blood mononuclear cells (PBMCs), taken at new diagnosis, from a patient treated with antithyroid drugs. This sequence joins TRBV7-2 and TRBJ1-2, with 8 bases aligning to TRBD1. CDR3 residues: CASSLDRGNYGYTF. The CDR3 DNA follows: TGTGCCAGCAGCTTAGACAGGGGGAACTATGGCTACACCTTC.